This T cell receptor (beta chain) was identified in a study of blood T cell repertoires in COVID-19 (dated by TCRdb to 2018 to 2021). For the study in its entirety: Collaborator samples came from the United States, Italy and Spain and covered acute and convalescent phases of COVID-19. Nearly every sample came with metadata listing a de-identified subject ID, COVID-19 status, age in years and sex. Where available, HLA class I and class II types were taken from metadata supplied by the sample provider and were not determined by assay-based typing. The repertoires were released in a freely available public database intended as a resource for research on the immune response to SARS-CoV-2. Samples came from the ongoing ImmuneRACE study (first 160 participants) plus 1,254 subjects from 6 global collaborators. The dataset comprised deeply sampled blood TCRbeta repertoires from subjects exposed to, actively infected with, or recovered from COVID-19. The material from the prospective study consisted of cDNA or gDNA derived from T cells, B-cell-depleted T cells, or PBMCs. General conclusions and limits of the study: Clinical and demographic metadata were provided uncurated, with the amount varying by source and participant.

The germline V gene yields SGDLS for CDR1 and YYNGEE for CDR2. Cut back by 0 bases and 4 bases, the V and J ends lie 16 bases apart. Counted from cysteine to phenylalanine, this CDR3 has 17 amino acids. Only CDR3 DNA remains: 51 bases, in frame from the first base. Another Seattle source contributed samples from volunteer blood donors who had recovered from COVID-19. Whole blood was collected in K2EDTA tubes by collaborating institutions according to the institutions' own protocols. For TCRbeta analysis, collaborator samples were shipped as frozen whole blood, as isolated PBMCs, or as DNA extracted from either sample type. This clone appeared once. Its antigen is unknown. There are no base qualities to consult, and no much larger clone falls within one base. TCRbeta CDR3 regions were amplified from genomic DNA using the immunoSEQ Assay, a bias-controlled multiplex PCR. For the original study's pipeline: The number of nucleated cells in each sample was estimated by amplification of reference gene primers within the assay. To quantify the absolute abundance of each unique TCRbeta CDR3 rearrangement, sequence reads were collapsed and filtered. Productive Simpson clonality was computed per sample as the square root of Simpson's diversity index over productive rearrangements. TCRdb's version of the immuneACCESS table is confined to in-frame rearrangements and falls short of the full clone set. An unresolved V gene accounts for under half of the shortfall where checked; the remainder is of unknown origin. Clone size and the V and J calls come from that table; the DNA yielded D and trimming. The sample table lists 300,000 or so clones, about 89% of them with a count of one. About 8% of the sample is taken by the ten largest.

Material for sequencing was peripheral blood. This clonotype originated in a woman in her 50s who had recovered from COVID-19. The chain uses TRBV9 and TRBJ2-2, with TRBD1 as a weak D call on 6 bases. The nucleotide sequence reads TGTGCCAGCAGCGTAGCTAGCACAGGGTTTACCACCGGGGAGCTGTTTTTT. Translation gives CASSVASTGFTTGELFF.